This T cell receptor (beta chain) came from a study of early T cells in non-severe SARS-CoV-2 infection. Across the whole study: Sequencing used unsorted whole-blood bulk RNA, so chains lack pairing.

Individually, cDNA molecules had unique molecular identifiers attached to them. TCRdb itself ran the 5' RACE reads through MiXCR, one entry per CDR3 protein. The profile shows 20,000 to 25,000 distinct CDR3 sequences, roughly 4.4% of them singletons. Study results and caveats: VDJdb-based annotation leaned toward anti-spike CD8 responses and missed private and CD4 specificities.

This clonotype has only a few counts. Antigen: not known. Germline V gene lookup returns CDR1 LNHDA and CDR2 SQIVND (reference sequence). J lost 0 bases, V lost 4 bases, and 3 bases had no gene match. The CDR3 is made up of 16 amino acids. Sequenced material: whole blood. The clonotype originates from an adult who was a healthcare worker with PCR-confirmed SARS-CoV-2 infection or an uninfected control (not recorded which). This chain links TRBV19 with TRBJ2-3; 11 bases align to TRBD2. The CDR3 DNA sequence: TGTGCCAGTAGTACTATAGCGGGAGGGAGCACAGATACGCAGTATTTT. It is translated as CASSTIAGGSTDTQYF.